This T cell receptor (beta chain) is from a study of graft-versus-host responses after intestinal transplantation (dated by TCRdb to the early 2020s). For context, the study as a whole: The transplants that recipients got were multivisceral, liver-intestinal, or isolated intestinal. Alloreactive clones were identified by sequencing pre-transplant mixed lymphocyte reaction products and comparing them with unstimulated pre-transplant donor and recipient T cells. Rather than going through the commercial service, samples from three later patients were sequenced in-house on an Illumina MiSeq and processed with MiXCR. Graft-versus-host and host-versus-graft alloreactive T cell clones were tracked in the graft, circulation and bone marrow after intestinal transplantation using bulk TCR-beta CDR3 sequencing. Every recipient was given anti-thymocyte globulin induction, then maintenance tacrolimus and steroids for around three years. Donor T cell macrochimerism was defined as a peak of at least 4% donor T cells among recipient peripheral blood mononuclear cells. The cohort enrolled around 25 intestinal transplant recipients including one retransplant, and a few patients lacking pretransplant specimens were excluded. Findings and caveats that apply to the study as a whole: Peak levels of circulating GvH clones were associated with declines in HvG clones early after transplant. Conclusions were limited by the relatively low number and heterogeneity of intestinal transplant patients. GvH clones were detected in recipient bone marrow, and some appeared earlier in ileal mucosa or blood, consistent with an intestinal mucosal origin. High GvH to HvG T cell clonal ratios were observed in the allografts of patients with donor T cell macrochimerism.

Looking up the germline V gene (reference sequence) yields CDR1 MNHEY and CDR2 SMNVEV. The CDR3 starts with the cysteine, ends with the phenylalanine, and has 12 residues. The read is trimmed to its CDR3 DNA, 36 bases read in frame from base 1. V sheds 4 bases and J sheds 6 bases, leaving 10 bases between their ends. Receptor libraries were prepared by the immunoSEQ multiplex PCR assay. For most patients, genomic DNA was isolated with the Qiagen DNeasy Blood and Tissue Kit and sent frozen to Adaptive Biotechnologies for TCR sequencing. For most patients, high-throughput TCR-beta CDR3 sequencing of genomic DNA was performed by Adaptive Biotechnologies. The original pipeline was this. Adaptive's ImmunoSEQ software was the source of the TCR sequencing data for about 20 patients, while a few other patients were processed with MiXCR and VDJtools. CD4 versus CD8 sorting errors were corrected by removing sequences found in both subsets at a frequency ratio below 5:1. Because the origin of CDR3 nucleotide sequences shared between donor and recipient could not be assigned, those sequences were removed. To count as alloreactive, a clone needed at least 2-fold expansion over unstimulated cells and a minimum CFSE-low frequency of 0.002% (template counts) or 0.001% (read counts). Clones detected in sequenced pre-transplant spleen, lymph node, or MLR CFSE-low populations of the donor or recipient were defined as mappable. Cumulative frequency of alloreactive clones was calculated as a percentage of all sequences weighted by copy number. TCRdb mirrors the immuneACCESS table, restricted to in-frame sequences. Some clones are absent from its copies; in checked studies, under half trace to an unresolved V gene, and the reason for the others is unknown. V, J and clone size derive from that table, while D and trimming were established from the DNA sequence. Within this sample are approximately 70,000 clones, with roughly 90% of them counted one time only. Around 2.3% of the sample is held by the ten biggest clonotypes.

The time point label, read with the paper, signifies: cells obtained before transplantation from donor or recipient. CD3+CD4+ and CD3+CD8+ populations were FACS-sorted from unstimulated pre-transplant donor and recipient cells taken from spleen or lymph nodes. As to this clone: Its antigen remains unidentified. No quality values exist for individual bases; no much larger clone is one base distant.

The chain joins TRBV27 to TRBJ2-7, with TRBD2 perhaps the D gene, on 7 matching bases. The TCR sequence derives from a human donor who received an intestinal transplant. This specimen was unstimulated CD8+ T cells sorted from spleen or lymph node cells, taken before intestinal transplant. This receptor has the CDR3 CASSWGGGEQYF. The nucleotide sequence is given as TGTGCCAGCAGTTGGGGAGGGGGCGAGCAGTACTTC.